This entry lists 2 T cell receptor beta chains sequenced from one sample in a study of OX40 agonist ivuxolimab in advanced cancers. Some clones are missing from TCRdb's copy, which holds only in-frame ones; the method was immunoSEQ multiplex PCR. The table records around 18,000 clones, roughly 84% of them present only once. The sequencing used CD4+ or CD8+ T cells sorted from blood, collected in a trial of the OX40 agonist ivuxolimab. These receptors all come from an adult with an advanced solid tumor such as melanoma, head and neck, liver or kidney cancer.

The rearrangement joins TRBV28 to TRBJ2-1; 9 nucleotides match TRBD2. The CDR3 consists of 19 residues. Germline V gene data show CDR1 as MDHEN and CDR2 as SYDVKM. The V gene end was trimmed by 4 bases and the J gene end by 4 bases; junction bases not matched to a gene: 17. CDR3 sequence (DNA): TGTGCCAGCAGTTCCACCTGGGGCGGAGCGGGGGGCCGATACAATGAGCAGTTCTTC. Translating gives CASSSTWGGAGGRYNEQFF.

The CDR3 DNA follows: TGTGCCATCCCGACTAGCGGTAGACGATACAATGAGCAGTTCTTC. Residues: CAIPTSGRRYNEQFF. The V call is TRBV28, the J call TRBJ2-1, with 9 bases lining up with TRBD2. Germline V gene sequence: CDR1 MDHEN, CDR2 SYDVKM. The CDR3 is 15 residues long. Trimming took 10 bases from V and 4 from J; bases not matched to a gene: 11.